These 16 T cell receptor beta chains were all obtained from the same sample, sequenced in a study of Graves' ophthalmopathy and Graves' hyperthyroidism listed by TCRdb under 2018. The instrument given in TCRdb is Illumina HiSeq 2000. For repertoire sequencing, the TCR beta CDR3 regions were amplified from RNA transcripts. A first-round RT-PCR used HTBI primers with the Qiagen OneStep RT-PCR kit, followed by a second-round multiplex PCR, size selection and purification. TCRdb itself trimmed the public reads at Q25 with fastp, ran MiXCR and retained productive beta chains. Duplicate CDR3 protein sequences are folded into a single record with the most common DNA and genes. The sample table lists 680,000 or so distinct CDR3 sequences, 20% to 25% of them with a count of one. Around 6.5% of the sample is taken by the ten largest. Input material: peripheral blood. Source of these receptors: a woman aged 18 to 35 with stable Graves' hyperthyroidism. Some clones in this sample may be carry-over from other donors' samples. Donor details come from another sample of the same person, matched by shared clones.

This clonotype was seen many times. The chain combines TRBV7-9 with TRBJ1-5, with unresolved D. Germline assignment: CDR1 SEHNR and CDR2 FQNEAQ (reference sequence). Trimming left V 4 bases short and J 5 bases short, with 12 bases between. CDR3 length equals 14 residues. The CDR3 here is CASSSQGAYQPQHF. In DNA form, the CDR3 reads TGTGCCAGCAGCTCACAAGGAGCGTATCAGCCCCAGCATTTT.

This clonotype was found many times. V usage is TRBV25-1 and J usage is TRBJ2-5; 7 nucleotides agree with TRBD2. The V segment lost 3 bases and the J segment 5 bases; nucleotides outside the gene matches: 15. The CDR3 has 17 residues. Looked up from germline, CDR1 is MGHDK and CDR2 is SYGVNS. The CDR3 DNA reads TGTGCCAGCAGTGATCTTGTCCCCGGACTAGGGTCGGAGACCCAGTACTTC. Translated: CASSDLVPGLGSETQYF.

The V call is TRBV28, the J call TRBJ2-5; possibly TRBD2 for D (5 bases). Between the trimmed V and J ends, which lost 6 bases and 5 bases, there was a span of 10 bases. Germline V CDR1 and CDR2: MDHEN, SYDVKM. CDR3 length equals 12 residues. As DNA, the CDR3 is TGTGCCAGCAGGTTGGGCGGGGAGACCCAGTACTTC. This sequence encodes CASRLGGETQYF.

V and J are TRBV6-5 and TRBJ1-1; tentatively, D is TRBD1 (5 bases). Trimming removed 4 bases from V and 4 bases from J, with 13 bases in between. Germline V gives CDR1 MNHEY, CDR2 SVGAGI. This CDR3 is 14 amino acids long. This chain's CDR3 is CASSSGRAVTEAFF. The CDR3, as DNA: TGTGCCAGCAGTTCGGGCAGGGCGGTCACTGAAGCTTTCTTT.

At least ten counts were recorded for this clonotype. This rearrangement joins TRBV7-9 to TRBJ1-2, with D tentatively TRBD1 (5 bases). The V gene lost 5 bases and the J gene lost 8 bases, with 30 bases spanning the gap. This CDR3 is built from 18 residues. Germline V CDR1 and CDR2: SEHNR, FQNEAQ (reference sequence). CDR3 region: CASSASLVRARAVRGYTF. CDR3 bases: TGTGCCAGCAGCGCCTCTTTGGTTAGGGCCAGGGCGGTGCGGGGCTACACCTTC.

V usage is TRBV7-9 and J usage is TRBJ2-5, with 10 bases that match TRBD2. The CDR3 totals 16 residues. Germline V gene lookup returns CDR1 SEHNR and CDR2 FQNEAQ (reference sequence). V lost 5 bases and J lost 5; bases outside the gene matches: 11. Here the CDR3 reads CASSHELAGRGETQYF. In DNA form, the CDR3 reads TGTGCCAGCAGCCATGAACTAGCGGGGCGAGGGGAGACCCAGTACTTC.

This clonotype was detected a few times. The V and J genes are TRBV29-1 and TRBJ2-5; 7 bases are a match to TRBD2. The V segment lost 8 bases and the J segment 2 bases; nucleotides outside the gene matches: 11. The CDR3 contains 14 residues. Per the germline V gene, CDR1 is SQVTM and CDR2 is ANQGSEA. CDR3 amino acids: CSFLGGWIQETQYF. In DNA form, the CDR3 reads TGCAGCTTCCTGGGGGGGTGGATTCAAGAGACCCAGTACTTC.

This clonotype was seen repeatedly, ten times or more. CDR3 region: CASSTTGSPINQPQHF. As DNA, the CDR3 is TGTGCCAGCAGTACCACGGGCTCCCCCATAAATCAGCCCCAGCATTTT. This sequence joins TRBV6-2 or TRBV6-3 and TRBJ1-5; no clear D gene. Trimming pared 5 bases from V and 4 bases from J, leaving 18 bases between. CDR1 and CDR2 from the germline V gene are MNHEY and SVGEGT. The CDR3 totals 16 residues.

Many counts were recorded for this clonotype. J is TRBJ1-2 and V is TRBV12-3 or TRBV12-4; possibly TRBD1 for D (5 bases). The CDR3 covers 14 residues. Trimming cost V 8 bases and J 7 bases, with 20 bases left between them. The CDR3 coding sequence is TGTGCCAGCGCTTGGGTAGATCGGGGGACTGGCTACACCTTC. It is translated as CASAWVDRGTGYTF.

The genes are TRBV28 and TRBJ2-5; the D call may be TRBD1 or TRBD2 (5 bases each). Trimming left V 6 bases short and J 1 base short, with 12 bases between. The length of the CDR3 is 14 residues. CDR1 is MDHEN, CDR2 SYDVKM, per germline. This chain's CDR3 is CASSYLGVQETQYF. As DNA, the CDR3 is TGTGCCAGCAGCTACTTGGGGGTCCAAGAGACCCAGTACTTC.

The chain joins TRBV20-1 to TRBJ2-7, with 10 bases matching TRBD1. The germline V gene encodes CDR1 DFQATT and CDR2 SNEGSKA (reference sequence). V lost 5 bases, J lost 5 bases, and 12 bases stayed unmatched. This CDR3 comprises 15 residues. Here the CDR3 DNA reads TGCAGTGCTCTTACCCCCGGGACAGGGGCGAACGAGCAGTACTTC. Translation gives CSALTPGTGANEQYF.

The chain is built from TRBV3-1 and TRBJ1-1, with TRBD1 as a possible D gene (5 bases). The V gene's germline CDR1 is LGHDT and CDR2 YNNKEL (reference sequence). This CDR3 has 15 residues. V was clipped by 1 base and J by 4 bases, with 13 bases between them. CDR3 protein: CASSQGTVGTTEAFF. CDR3 nucleotide sequence: TGTGCCAGCAGCCAAGGGACGGTCGGGACCACTGAAGCTTTCTTT.

The chain has TRBV12-3 or TRBV12-4 and TRBJ2-5, with 8 nucleotides matching TRBD1. This CDR3 contains 14 residues. The junction had 6 bases not matched to a gene; V was cut back by 5 bases and J by 4 bases. The CDR3, as DNA: TGTGCCAGCAGTCACGACAGGGGTGTAGAGACCCAGTACTTC. It is translated as CASSHDRGVETQYF.

The J gene is TRBJ1-2, the V gene TRBV29-1, with D perhaps TRBD1 (5 bases). The CDR3 is 14 amino acids. Between the trimmed V and J ends, which lost 5 bases and 8 bases, there was a span of 21 bases. Germline V gene data show CDR1 as SQVTM and CDR2 as ANQGSEA. CDR3 DNA: TGCAGCGTTTGGTCATGGGTCACCCAGGGAGGCTACACCTTC. Its protein is CSVWSWVTQGGYTF.

This clonotype was observed a few times. The chain is built from TRBV15 and TRBJ1-5; 7 nucleotides align to TRBD1. Trimming removed 0 bases from V and 6 bases from J; junction bases left unmatched: 2. Germline V gives CDR1 LNHNV, CDR2 YYDKDF (reference sequence). CDR3 length: 14 amino acids. In DNA, the CDR3 is TGTGCCACCAGCAGAGAAAAGGGGGCTCAGCCCCAGCATTTT. Translated: CATSREKGAQPQHF.

There are a few counts of this clonotype. The CDR3 sequence: CASSSLGGVEQYF. Here the CDR3 DNA reads TGTGCCAGCAGCTCCCTAGGGGGCGTCGAGCAGTACTTC. The chain carries TRBV5-8 and TRBJ2-7; 7 bases align to TRBD1. CDR1 SGHTS and CDR2 YDEGEE come from the germline V gene. Trimming took 3 bases from V and 6 from J; bases not matched to a gene: 6. The CDR3 runs to 13 residues.